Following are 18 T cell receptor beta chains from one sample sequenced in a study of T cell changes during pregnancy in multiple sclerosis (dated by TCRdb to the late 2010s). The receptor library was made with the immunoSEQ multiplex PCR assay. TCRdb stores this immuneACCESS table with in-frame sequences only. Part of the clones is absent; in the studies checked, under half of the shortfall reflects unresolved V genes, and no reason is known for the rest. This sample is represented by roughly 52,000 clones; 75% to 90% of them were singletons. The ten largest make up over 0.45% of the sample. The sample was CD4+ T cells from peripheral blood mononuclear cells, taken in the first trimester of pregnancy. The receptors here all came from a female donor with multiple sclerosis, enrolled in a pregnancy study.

CDR3 DNA sequence: TGTGCCAGCAGCGTAGCTTCTCGGTTCCGGGCCGGGGAGCTGTTTTTT. The encoded protein is CASSVASRFRAGELFF. The chain carries TRBV9 and TRBJ2-2; no clear D gene. There are 16 residues in the CDR3. Trimming cost V 0 bases and J 6 bases, with 15 bases left between them. Germline V lookup: CDR1 SGDLS, CDR2 YYNGEE.

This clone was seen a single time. The CDR3 sequence is CASSHPRGGIYGNTIYF. The CDR3 bases are TGCGCCAGCAGTCATCCCCGGGGAGGTATCTATGGAAACACCATATATTTT. The genes are TRBV23-1 and TRBJ1-3, with D unclear. TRBV23-1 is recorded as an ORF, its role being uncertain. The CDR3 is made up of 17 amino acids. Trimming took 3 bases from V and 3 from J, leaving 18 bases between them.

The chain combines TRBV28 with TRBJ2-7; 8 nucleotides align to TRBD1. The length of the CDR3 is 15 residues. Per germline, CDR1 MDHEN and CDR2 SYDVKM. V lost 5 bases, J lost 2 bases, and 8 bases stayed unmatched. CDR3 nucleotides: TGTGCCAGCAGTCCCCGGACAGGGAAAGCCTACGAGCAGTACTTC. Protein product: CASSPRTGKAYEQYF.

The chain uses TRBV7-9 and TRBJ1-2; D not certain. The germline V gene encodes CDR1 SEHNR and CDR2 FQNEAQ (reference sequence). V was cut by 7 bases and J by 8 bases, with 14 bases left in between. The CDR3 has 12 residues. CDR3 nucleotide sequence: TGTGCCAGCATCCCGAGGGATGACGGCTACACCTTC. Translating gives CASIPRDDGYTF.

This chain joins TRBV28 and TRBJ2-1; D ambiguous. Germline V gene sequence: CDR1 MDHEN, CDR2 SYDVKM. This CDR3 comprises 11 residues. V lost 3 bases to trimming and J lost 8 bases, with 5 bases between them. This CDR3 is CASSFFDEQFF. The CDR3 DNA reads TGTGCCAGCAGTTTTTTCGATGAGCAGTTCTTC.

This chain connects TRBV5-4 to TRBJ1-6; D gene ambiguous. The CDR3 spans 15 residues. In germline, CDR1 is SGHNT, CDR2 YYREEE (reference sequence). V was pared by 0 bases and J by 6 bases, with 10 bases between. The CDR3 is CASSLGGFVNSPLHF. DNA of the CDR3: TGTGCCAGCAGCTTGGGCGGCTTCGTTAATTCACCCCTCCACTTT.

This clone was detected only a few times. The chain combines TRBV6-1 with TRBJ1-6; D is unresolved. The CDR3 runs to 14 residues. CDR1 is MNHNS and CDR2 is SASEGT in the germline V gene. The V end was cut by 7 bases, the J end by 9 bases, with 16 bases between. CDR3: CASTLKRGGSPLHF. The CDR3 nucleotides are TGTGCCAGCACTTTGAAGCGTGGCGGTTCACCCCTCCACTTT.

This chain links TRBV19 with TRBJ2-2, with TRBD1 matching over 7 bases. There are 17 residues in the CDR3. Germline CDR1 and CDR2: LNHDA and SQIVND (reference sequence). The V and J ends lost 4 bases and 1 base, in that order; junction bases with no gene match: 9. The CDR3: CASSKDRRVENTGELFF. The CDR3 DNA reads TGTGCCAGTAGTAAGGACAGGCGGGTGGAGAACACCGGGGAGCTGTTTTTT. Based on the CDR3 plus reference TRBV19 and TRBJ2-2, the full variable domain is DGGITQSPKYLFRKEGQNVTLSCEQNLNHDAMYWYRQDPGQGLRLIYYSQIVNDFQKGDIAEGYSVSREKKESFPLTVTSAQKNPTAFYLCASSKDRRVENTGELFFGEGSRLTVL.

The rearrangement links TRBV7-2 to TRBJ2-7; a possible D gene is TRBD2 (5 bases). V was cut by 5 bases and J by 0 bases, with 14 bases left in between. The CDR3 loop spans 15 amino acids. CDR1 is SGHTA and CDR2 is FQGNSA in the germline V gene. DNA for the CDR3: TGTGCCAGCAGCGTGGAGGTGGCACCCTCCTACGAGCAGTACTTC. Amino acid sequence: CASSVEVAPSYEQYF.

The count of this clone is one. The CDR3 sequence is CASSHGQGESPLHF. The CDR3 nucleotides read TGTGCCAGCAGCCACGGACAGGGAGAGTCACCCCTCCACTTT. This rearrangement joins TRBV28 to TRBJ1-6; 8 bases are a match to TRBD1. Germline CDR1 reads MDHEN; CDR2 reads SYDVKM. After removal of 6 bases from V and 10 bases from J, the junction contained 8 bases not matched to a gene. This CDR3 is 14 amino acids long.

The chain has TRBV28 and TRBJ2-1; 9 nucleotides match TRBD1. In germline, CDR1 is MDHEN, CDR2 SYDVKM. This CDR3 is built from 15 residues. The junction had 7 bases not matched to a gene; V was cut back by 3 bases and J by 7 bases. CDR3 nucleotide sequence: TGTGCCAGCAGTTTTAGGGGGACAGGGCCTAATGAGCAGTTCTTC. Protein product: CASSFRGTGPNEQFF.

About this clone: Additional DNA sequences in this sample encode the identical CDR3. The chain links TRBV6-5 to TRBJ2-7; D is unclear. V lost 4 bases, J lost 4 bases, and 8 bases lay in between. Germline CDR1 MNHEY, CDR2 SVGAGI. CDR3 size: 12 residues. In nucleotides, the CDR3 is TGTGCCAGCAGTTCATCTGCGTACGAGCAGTACTTC. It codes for CASSSSAYEQYF.

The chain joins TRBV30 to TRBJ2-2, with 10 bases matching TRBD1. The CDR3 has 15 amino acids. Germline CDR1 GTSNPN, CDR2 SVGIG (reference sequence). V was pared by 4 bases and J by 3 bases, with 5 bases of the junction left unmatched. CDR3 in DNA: TGTGCCTGGACGACAGGGGGCCACCACACCGGGGAGCTGTTTTTT. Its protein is CAWTTGGHHTGELFF. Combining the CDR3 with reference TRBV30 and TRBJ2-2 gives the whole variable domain SQTIHQWPATLVQPVGSPLSLECTVEGTSNPNLYWYRQAAGRGLQLLFYSVGIGQISSEVPQNLSASRPQDRQFILSSKKLLLSDSGFYLCAWTTGGHHTGELFFGEGSRLTVL.

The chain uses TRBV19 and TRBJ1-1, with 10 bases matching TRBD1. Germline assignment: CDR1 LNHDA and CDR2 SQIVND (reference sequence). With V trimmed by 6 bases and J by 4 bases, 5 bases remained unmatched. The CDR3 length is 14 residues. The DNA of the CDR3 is TGTGCCAGTAGCCGACAGGGGGCTGGCACTGAAGCTTTCTTT. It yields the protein CASSRQGAGTEAFF.

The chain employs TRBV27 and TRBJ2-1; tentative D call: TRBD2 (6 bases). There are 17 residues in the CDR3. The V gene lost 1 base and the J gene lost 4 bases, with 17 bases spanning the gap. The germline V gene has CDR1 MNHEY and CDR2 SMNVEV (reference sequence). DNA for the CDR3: TGTGCCAGCAGTTTATTGTTGGCGGGGCTCCCGTACAATGAGCAGTTCTTC. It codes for CASSLLLAGLPYNEQFF.

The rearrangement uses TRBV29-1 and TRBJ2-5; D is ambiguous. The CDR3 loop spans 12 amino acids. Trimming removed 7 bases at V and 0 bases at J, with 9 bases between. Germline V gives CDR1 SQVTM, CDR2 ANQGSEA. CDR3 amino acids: CSGQVYQETQYF. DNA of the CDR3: TGCAGCGGTCAGGTGTACCAAGAGACCCAGTACTTC.

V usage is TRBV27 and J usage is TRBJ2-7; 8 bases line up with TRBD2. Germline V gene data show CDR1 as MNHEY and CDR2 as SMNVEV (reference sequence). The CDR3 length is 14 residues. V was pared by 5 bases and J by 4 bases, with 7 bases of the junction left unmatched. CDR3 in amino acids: CASSRSGKSYEQYF. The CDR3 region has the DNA TGTGCCAGCAGTCGTAGCGGGAAGTCGTACGAGCAGTACTTC.

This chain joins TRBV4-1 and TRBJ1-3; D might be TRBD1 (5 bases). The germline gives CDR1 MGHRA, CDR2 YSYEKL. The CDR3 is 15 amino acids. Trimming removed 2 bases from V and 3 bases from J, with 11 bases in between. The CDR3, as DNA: TGCGCCAGCAGCCAATTAGGGACTGTTGGAAACACCATATATTTT. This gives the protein CASSQLGTVGNTIYF.